Sequencing of this TCR beta chain was carried out in a study of T cells in Graves' hyperthyroidism and ophthalmopathy. The table lists this clonotype with many counts. The antigen is undetermined. Trimming cost V 5 bases and J 2 bases, with 9 bases left between them. CDR3 length: 12 residues. Germline loops: CDR1 GTSNPN, CDR2 SVGIG (reference sequence). Out of over 7.5 ml of fresh peripheral blood came the PBMCs. Study-level results: Also found in blood were most expanded thyroid clonotypes above 0.001. Ophthalmopathy and stable hyperthyroidism were separated by a 13 V-J model.

Amplification of TCR beta CDR3 regions used RNA as the template. The study used the HTBI primer set for a first-round RT-PCR of the TCR CDR3. TCRdb itself ran the multiplex PCR reads through MiXCR, one entry per CDR3 protein. The data show roughly 500,000 distinct CDR3 sequences, around 24% seen once. Sequenced material: blood. The chain links TRBV30 to TRBJ1-1, with a weak D call TRBD1 (6 bases). The TCR sequence derives from a woman between 25 and 40 years old with Graves' ophthalmopathy. The CDR3 coding sequence is TGTGCCTGGCAGGGGCCTAACACTGAAGCTTTCTTT. This translates into CAWQGPNTEAFF.